The 27 T cell receptor beta chains below come from one sample, sequenced in a study of Ad26.COV2.S vaccination and SARS-CoV-2 variants. The treatment denotes: around 19 received Ad26.COV2.S at low or high dose, single or two shots; about 5 received placebo; per-sample allocation not given. Each sample was drawn 63 days after the first injection (of vaccine or placebo). Clones were read by immunoSEQ multiplex PCR, and TCRdb kept only the in-frame ones, dropping some. The table lists hundreds of thousands of clones, about 91% of them singletons. Material: peripheral blood, obtained in a trial of Ad26.COV2.S vaccine versus placebo. These receptors were taken from a person aged 18-65 years who received the Ad26.COV2.S COVID-19 vaccine or a placebo.

The genes are TRBV30 and TRBJ1-2, with a possible D match to TRBD1 (6 bases). The V and J ends lost 7 bases and 4 bases respectively, with 19 bases between them. This CDR3 region has 14 residues. Germline lookup yields CDR1 GTSNPN and CDR2 SVGIG (reference sequence). The CDR3 protein is CASKTLDRTYGYTF. CDR3 in DNA: TGTGCCTCAAAAACTCTGGACAGAACCTATGGCTACACCTTC.

V usage is TRBV20-1 and J usage is TRBJ1-2; D might be TRBD1 (5 bases). The V end was cut by 8 bases, the J end by 2 bases, with 9 bases between. The CDR3 contains 11 residues. The germline CDR1 and CDR2 sequences are DFQATT and SNEGSKA (reference sequence). The CDR3 reads CSWGENYGYTF. The CDR3 nucleotides read TGCAGTTGGGGGGAAAACTATGGCTACACCTTC.

This chain joins TRBV19 and TRBJ1-2; the D gene is possibly TRBD1 (5 bases). The V end lost 5 bases, the J end lost 2 bases, and 18 bases lay between the germline ends. The CDR3 length is 16 residues. Germline assignment: CDR1 LNHDA and CDR2 SQIVND (reference sequence). CDR3 coding DNA: TGTGCCAGTAGTCCCCTAAAGTCGGCAGGGAACTATGGCTACACCTTC. Its protein is CASSPLKSAGNYGYTF.

The V gene is TRBV18, the J gene TRBJ2-7; 11 nucleotides line up with TRBD2. This CDR3 is 14 amino acids long. CDR1 and CDR2 from the germline V gene are KGHSH and LQKENI. J gave up 5 bases and V 1 base, and 1 base lay outside the gene matches. CDR3 amino acids: CASSPLAGGHEQYF. Written as DNA, the CDR3 is TGTGCCAGCTCACCACTAGCGGGGGGGCACGAGCAGTACTTC.

CDR3 region: CASSPKRTGGETQYF. CDR3 nucleotides: TGTGCCAGCAGCCCAAAACGGACGGGGGGTGAGACCCAGTACTTC. This sequence joins TRBV7-9 and TRBJ2-5; 7 nucleotides align to TRBD2. The CDR3 runs to 15 residues. Losses at the gene ends were 5 bases for V and 5 bases for J; bases not matched to a gene: 11. Germline V gene data show CDR1 as SEHNR and CDR2 as FQNEAQ (reference sequence).

This chain joins TRBV6-5 and TRBJ1-1; no clear D. With 4 bases removed from V and 8 bases from J, the gap between germline ends came to 14 bases. The CDR3 runs 13 residues. Germline CDR1 is MNHEY and CDR2 is SVGAGI. The DNA of the CDR3 is TGTGCCAGCAGTTTCCGAAGGCCCTCCGAAGCTTTCTTT. Amino acid sequence: CASSFRRPSEAFF.

This sequence joins TRBV27 and TRBJ2-3; no clear D. The CDR3 sequence is 13 residues long. CDR1 and CDR2 (germline): MNHEY, SMNVEV (reference sequence). V lost 3 bases and J 4 bases, leaving 8 bases between the germline ends. The CDR3 protein is CASSFGFADTQYF. In DNA, the CDR3 is TGTGCCAGCAGTTTCGGCTTCGCAGATACGCAGTATTTT.

This sequence joins TRBV6-6 and TRBJ2-7; possible D gene TRBD2, 5 bases. The CDR3 has 12 amino acids. Germline lookup yields CDR1 MNHNY and CDR2 SVGAGI (reference sequence). V was shortened by 8 bases and J by 3 bases, with 11 bases between the two germline ends. DNA of the CDR3: TGTGCCAGCTCTAAGGGAGTCTACGAGCAGTACTTC. Its translation: CASSKGVYEQYF.

The gene calls are TRBV5-1 and TRBJ1-1, with D unresolved. The CDR3 is 15 residues long. Trimming stripped 0 bases from V and 4 bases from J, with 13 bases between. CDR1 SGHRS and CDR2 YFSETQ come from the germline V gene. The CDR3 DNA is TGCGCCAGCAGCTTGGGTGGCAGCAAGGGCACTGAAGCTTTCTTT. Translated: CASSLGGSKGTEAFF.

About this clone: At one boundary the junction diverges from the germline segment, which might be a read error. This chain connects TRBV11-2 to TRBJ1-1; D not certain. CDR1 and CDR2 (germline): SGHAT, FQNNGV. This CDR3 contains 13 residues. CDR3 loop: CASSSEDGGRLVF. DNA of the CDR3: TGTGCCAGCTCTTCCGAGGACGGAGGCCGACTGGTCTTT.

The V gene is TRBV9, the J gene TRBJ2-2; no definite D call. Looked up from germline, CDR1 is SGDLS and CDR2 is YYNGEE. V was clipped by 0 bases and J by 4 bases, with 13 bases between them. The length of the CDR3 is 16 residues. The CDR3 DNA is TGTGCCAGCAGCGTAGGAGCCCATTTGCGCACCGGGGAGCTGTTTTTT. Protein product: CASSVGAHLRTGELFF.

The chain combines TRBV7-2 with TRBJ2-3, with D perhaps assigned TRBD1 or TRBD2 (5 bases each). Germline CDR1 and CDR2: SGHTA and FQGNSA. The length of the CDR3 is 19 residues. Between the trimmed V and J ends, which lost 0 bases and 3 bases, there was a span of 22 bases. The CDR3 DNA sequence: TGTGCCAGCAGCTTAGCGCCAACAGGACTCCTCGAGAGGACAGATACGCAGTATTTT. This encodes CASSLAPTGLLERTDTQYF.

The chain links TRBV6-6 to TRBJ2-4; no firm D call. Trimming pared 5 bases from V and 4 bases from J, leaving 9 bases between. The CDR3 has 13 amino acids. Germline lookup yields CDR1 MNHNY and CDR2 SVGAGI (reference sequence). The DNA for the CDR3 is TGTGCCAGCAGTGCCGAACTAAAAAACATTCAGTACTTC. Its protein is CASSAELKNIQYF.

The chain combines TRBV9 with TRBJ2-1; 9 nucleotides align to TRBD1. V lost 4 bases and J lost 3; bases outside the gene matches: 2. This CDR3 is 14 amino acids long. Germline CDR1 SGDLS, CDR2 YYNGEE. The CDR3 loop reads CASSTGQGYNEQFF. Here the CDR3 DNA reads TGTGCCAGCAGCACGGGACAGGGCTACAATGAGCAGTTCTTC.

This clone was seen more than once but under ten times. The V and J genes are TRBV4-2 and TRBJ2-2; 8 bases are shared with TRBD1. V trimming: 3 bases; J trimming: 0 bases; junction bases outside the gene matches: 6. The CDR3 consists of 17 residues. CDR1 and CDR2 (germline): LGHNA, YNFKEQ. CDR3 nucleotide sequence: TGTGCCAGCAGCCACCACAGGGGGGCCACGAACACCGGGGAGCTGTTTTTT. As protein: CASSHHRGATNTGELFF.

J is TRBJ2-3 and V is TRBV5-5; D could derive from TRBD1 or TRBD2 (5 bases each). CDR1 SGHKS and CDR2 YYEKEE come from the germline V gene (reference sequence). The CDR3 is 13 amino acids. V was trimmed by 0 bases and J by 7 bases, leaving 9 bases between them. The CDR3 is CASSLAVGHTQYF. Written as DNA, the CDR3 is TGTGCCAGCAGCTTGGCCGTGGGACATACGCAGTATTTT.

This clone was seen once. The chain recombines TRBV11-2 with TRBJ2-2; the D gene could be TRBD1 or TRBD2 (6 bases each). V was trimmed by 3 bases and J by 3 bases, leaving 17 bases between them. Germline CDR1 is SGHAT and CDR2 is FQNNGV. CDR3 size: 17 residues. The CDR3 DNA reads as TGTGCCAGCAGCTTCCTGGGGGGCCGGCGTTACACCGGGGAGCTGTTTTTT. It is translated as CASSFLGGRRYTGELFF.

This chain uses TRBV9 with TRBJ1-2; D call uncertain. V gave up 0 bases and J gave up 0 bases, with 12 bases separating them. The germline gives CDR1 SGDLS, CDR2 YYNGEE. The CDR3 is 16 amino acids. The CDR3 loop reads CASSVDPGWANYGYTF. The CDR3 coding sequence is TGTGCCAGCAGCGTAGACCCCGGCTGGGCTAACTATGGCTACACCTTC.

The CDR3 DNA sequence: TGTGCCAGCAGCCTCTCAGGGGGCAACGACGAGCAGTACTTC. Translating gives CASSLSGGNDEQYF. This rearrangement joins TRBV7-9 to TRBJ2-7, with 8 nucleotides matching TRBD1. With V trimmed by 5 bases and J by 5 bases, 8 bases remained unmatched. Germline V gives CDR1 SEHNR, CDR2 FQNEAQ (reference sequence). The CDR3 length is 14 residues.

The rearrangement uses TRBV6-2 or TRBV6-3 and TRBJ1-5; weak D call: TRBD1 (5 bases). Germline CDR1 reads MNHEY; CDR2 reads SVGEGT. The length of the CDR3 is 19 residues. V was shortened by 2 bases and J by 3 bases, with 23 bases between the two germline ends. The CDR3 coding sequence is TGTGCCAGCAGTTACCCACCCCCCAGGGCGGTGGCGAACAATCAGCCCCAGCATTTT. Translation: CASSYPPPRAVANNQPQHF.

V usage is TRBV19 and J usage is TRBJ1-2, with D uncertain. CDR1 is LNHDA and CDR2 is SQIVND in the germline V gene (reference sequence). CDR3 size: 11 residues. With 7 bases removed from V and 8 bases from J, the gap between germline ends came to 11 bases. The CDR3 sequence is CASTTDGGYTF. The DNA for the CDR3 is TGTGCCAGTACAACAGACGGCGGCTACACCTTC.

This clone appeared once. V and J are TRBV18 and TRBJ2-5; 7 bases match TRBD1. After removal of 3 bases from V and 1 base from J, the junction contained 14 bases not matched to a gene. This CDR3 region has 18 residues. Germline lookup yields CDR1 KGHSH and CDR2 LQKENI. This CDR3 is CASSPPRGKQGIQETQYF. CDR3 bases: TGTGCCAGCTCACCTCCTAGGGGTAAACAGGGGATCCAAGAGACCCAGTACTTC. Variable domain in full (rest from reference TRBV18 and TRBJ2-5): NAGVMQNPRHLVRRRGQEARLRCSPMKGHSHVYWYRQLPEEGLKFMVYLQKENIIDESGMPKERFSAEFPKEGPSILRIQQVVRGDSAAYFCASSPPRGKQGIQETQYFGPGTRLLVL.

The gene calls are TRBV25-1 and TRBJ1-6; D call uncertain. V lost 0 bases, J lost 7 bases, and 10 bases lay in between. Germline CDR1 is MGHDK and CDR2 is SYGVNS. The CDR3 sequence is 15 residues long. The CDR3 coding sequence is TGTGCCAGCAGTGAATATGGGCGAGGGAATTCACCCCTCCACTTT. This translates into CASSEYGRGNSPLHF.

This chain joins TRBV12-3 or TRBV12-4 and TRBJ2-5; D unclear. CDR3 length equals 11 residues. V lost 4 bases and J lost 4, with 4 bases in between. In nucleotides, the CDR3 is TGTGCCAGCAGTTGGGGAGAGACCCAGTACTTC. Translation gives CASSWGETQYF.

This clone was seen once. The rearrangement links TRBV7-9 to TRBJ2-5, with 11 bases identical to TRBD1. The CDR3 extends over 15 amino acids. The trim removed 2 bases at V and 5 bases at J, leaving 4 bases unmatched. CDR1 and CDR2 (germline): SEHNR, FQNEAQ (reference sequence). Written as DNA, the CDR3 is TGTGCCAGCAGCTTAAGGACAGGGGGCTCGGAGACCCAGTACTTC. This translates into CASSLRTGGSETQYF.

The CDR3 is CASGGQYDETQYF. The DNA for the CDR3 is TGTGCGAGTGGGGGACAGTACGATGAGACCCAGTACTTC. The chain combines TRBV19 with TRBJ2-5; TRBD1 matches 7 bases. CDR1 is LNHDA, CDR2 SQIVND, per germline (reference sequence). The length of the CDR3 is 13 residues.

The chain joins TRBV9 to TRBJ2-1; tentatively, D is TRBD1 (5 bases). CDR3 length equals 15 residues. CDR1 and CDR2 (germline): SGDLS, YYNGEE. Trimming removed 2 bases from V and 2 bases from J, with 11 bases in between. The CDR3 coding sequence is TGTGCCAGCAGCGTCCAGGGTAACACCTACAATGAGCAGTTCTTC. It specifies CASSVQGNTYNEQFF.